This TCR beta chain came from a study of cytomegalovirus exposure and HLA in healthy donors. Whole-study context: The platform used for the 120 validation repertoires matched that of the approximately 670 first-cohort repertoires, a later analysis reported.

This clone has a single count. No antigen is known for it. Broader study findings: Among TCR beta chains, those listed as cytomegalovirus-associated numbered fewer than 200. First-cohort TCR clusters were later found to tend to co-occur in the 130 or so validation repertoires.

Donors came from a validation cohort of over 100 subjects, distinct from the first 666-subject cohort. V was clipped by 1 base and J by 5 bases, with 14 bases between them. Germline CDR1 and CDR2: LNHDA and SQIVND (reference sequence). The CDR3 spans 15 residues. Clones were sequenced by immunoSEQ multiplex PCR, and TCRdb holds only the in-frame ones, with some missing. Among 150,000 to 200,000 clones listed, about 80% were seen once. The chain is built from TRBV19 and TRBJ1-2; possibly TRBD1 for D (5 bases). The specimen sequenced was PBMCs. The origin of this receptor is a woman aged 18-29 years in good health and CMV-seropositive. The CDR3 region is CASSIGTDKNYGYTF. The CDR3 coding sequence is TGTGCCAGTAGTATAGGGACGGACAAAAATTATGGCTACACCTTC.